The 32 T cell receptor beta chains reported below all come from one sample, sequenced in a study of post-analysis software for immune sequencing data. Prepared TCR beta cDNA libraries contained unique molecular identifiers. Each CDR3 protein gets one entry after TCRdb re-called the PCR reads with MiXCR. The table includes around 400,000 distinct CDR3 sequences, around a third detected once. Findings of the study overall: Four to six TRBV segments were more frequent in patients than controls; TRBV5-6, TRBV5-1 and TRBV20-1 belonged to this group.

These receptors have no identified antigens. Source material: blood. Every receptor here comes from a girl aged 5-17 years with multiple sclerosis.

This clonotype was seen only a few times. This chain connects TRBV29-1 to TRBJ1-4; 9 nucleotides agree with TRBD1. Per the germline V gene, CDR1 is SQVTM and CDR2 is ANQGSEA. The CDR3 has 13 amino acids. The trim removed 7 bases at V and 7 bases at J, leaving 7 bases unmatched. This CDR3 reads CSGAGTGSEKLFF. In nucleotides, the CDR3 is TGCAGCGGTGCCGGGACAGGGAGTGAAAAACTGTTTTTT. The whole variable domain, filled in from reference TRBV29-1 and TRBJ1-4, reads SAVISQKPSRDICQRGTSLTIQCQVDSQVTMMFWYRQQPGQSLTLIATANQGSEATYESGFVIDKFPISRPNLTFSTLTVSNMSPEDSSIYLCSGAGTGSEKLFFGSGTQLSVL.

V and J are TRBV5-1 and TRBJ2-1; D not resolved. Germline CDR1 is SGHRS and CDR2 is YFSETQ. V was clipped by 4 bases and J by 7 bases, with 18 bases between them. The CDR3 spans 15 residues. CDR3: CASSSQPDGENEQFF. The CDR3 DNA sequence: TGCGCCAGCAGCAGCCAACCGGACGGAGAGAATGAGCAGTTCTTC. The variable domain in full, with the rest retrieved from reference TRBV5-1 and TRBJ2-1, is KAGVTQTPRYLIKTRGQQVTLSCSPISGHRSVSWYQQTPGQGLQFLFEYFSETQRNKGNFPGRFSGRQFSNSRSEMNVSTLELGDSALYLCASSSQPDGENEQFFGPGTRLTVL.

This chain links TRBV5-1 with TRBJ1-1; 7 nucleotides align to TRBD1. Germline V gene lookup returns CDR1 SGHRS and CDR2 YFSETQ. Trimming took 2 bases from V and 3 from J; bases not matched to a gene: 7. This CDR3 has 15 residues. The CDR3: CASSFSGQAHTEAFF. CDR3 DNA sequence: TGCGCCAGCAGCTTTTCTGGACAGGCCCACACTGAAGCTTTCTTT.

The gene calls are TRBV20-1 and TRBJ2-3, with TRBD2 matching over 8 bases. V shed 3 bases and J 1 base; nucleotides not matched to a gene: 6. CDR1 DFQATT and CDR2 SNEGSKA come from the germline V gene (reference sequence). This CDR3 comprises 15 residues. In nucleotides, the CDR3 is TGCAGTGCTAGGGGCACTAGCGGCGGCACAGATACGCAGTATTTT. The encoded protein is CSARGTSGGTDTQYF.

The chain combines TRBV3-1 with TRBJ2-1; the D gene is possibly TRBD1 (5 bases). The CDR3 sequence is 15 residues long. Germline CDR1 and CDR2: LGHDT and YNNKEL (reference sequence). V was trimmed by 4 bases and J by 3 bases, leaving 13 bases between them. As DNA, the CDR3 is TGTGCCAGCAGCCTCAAAGACAGAAACTACAATGAGCAGTTCTTC. It codes for CASSLKDRNYNEQFF.

The chain uses TRBV29-1 and TRBJ1-2, with unresolved D. The CDR3 totals 15 residues. V lost 7 bases, J lost 0 bases, and 18 bases lay in between. Germline loops: CDR1 SQVTM, CDR2 ANQGSEA. CDR3 in amino acids: CSGWVETDTNYGYTF. In nucleotides, the CDR3 is TGCAGCGGGTGGGTCGAGACCGACACTAACTATGGCTACACCTTC.

CDR3 amino acids: CASSLDRTGISGYTF. Written as DNA, the CDR3 is TGCGCCAGCAGCTTGGACCGGACAGGGATCTCTGGCTACACCTTC. This chain uses TRBV5-1 with TRBJ1-2, with TRBD1 matching over 8 bases. The germline CDR1 and CDR2 sequences are SGHRS and YFSETQ. The CDR3 length is 15 residues. Germline trimming cut 0 bases from V and 7 bases from J; bases unmatched to any gene: 8.

The V and J genes are TRBV20-1 and TRBJ1-4, with no clear D. This CDR3 is 10 amino acids long. Germline CDR1 and CDR2: DFQATT and SNEGSKA (reference sequence). The CDR3 loop reads CSALREKLFF. The CDR3 coding sequence is TGCAGCGCCCTTCGAGAAAAACTGTTTTTT.

The gene calls are TRBV20-1 and TRBJ1-2, with 7 bases matching TRBD1. Germline-derived CDR1 and CDR2 are DFQATT and SNEGSKA (reference sequence). The CDR3 loop spans 13 amino acids. V dropped 0 bases and J dropped 5; count of bases not matched to a gene: 3. This CDR3 is CSARDQQGYGYTF. The CDR3 DNA sequence: TGCAGTGCTAGAGATCAACAGGGGTATGGCTACACCTTC.

This clonotype has a handful of counts. J is TRBJ2-5 and V is TRBV6-2 or TRBV6-3; 8 positions match TRBD1. The end of the DNA is better explained by TRBJ2-7, so the J call may be wrong. The CDR3 covers 14 residues. Germline V gene data show CDR1 as MNHEY and CDR2 as SVGEGT. CDR3 region: CASASPDRDHEQYF. DNA for the CDR3: TGTGCCAGCGCCTCCCCGGACAGGGACCACGAGCAGTACTTC.

CDR3 protein: CASSYGSSTEAFF. CDR3 bases: TGTGCCAGCAGTTACGGTAGTAGTACTGAAGCTTTCTTT. This chain connects TRBV6-6 to TRBJ1-1; D unresolved. In germline, CDR1 is MNHNY, CDR2 SVGAGI (reference sequence). The V gene lost 2 bases and the J gene lost 5 bases, with 9 bases spanning the gap. CDR3 size: 13 residues.

This clonotype showed up just a few times. V is TRBV7-2 and J is TRBJ1-2, with 7 bases lining up with TRBD1. Germline CDR1 and CDR2: SGHTA and FQGNSA. The V segment lost 5 bases and the J segment 6 bases; nucleotides outside the gene matches: 9. The CDR3 totals 14 residues. In DNA, the CDR3 is TGTGCCAGCAGCCAACGACAGGGAACGAATGGCTACACCTTC. This encodes CASSQRQGTNGYTF.

CDR3 sequence: CSGSGMNRETQYF. CDR3 nucleotides: TGCAGTGGGAGTGGGATGAACCGAGAGACCCAGTACTTC. This chain connects TRBV20-1 to TRBJ2-5; D call uncertain. Trimming took off 7 bases at V and 4 bases at J, with 16 bases between the two ends. Per the germline V gene, CDR1 is DFQATT and CDR2 is SNEGSKA (reference sequence). This CDR3 region has 13 residues.

The rearrangement links TRBV20-1 to TRBJ2-1, with TRBD2 identical over 9 bases. J gave up 7 bases and V 5 bases, and 18 bases lay outside the gene matches. Germline V lookup: CDR1 DFQATT, CDR2 SNEGSKA (reference sequence). The CDR3 has 17 residues. Here the CDR3 DNA reads TGCAGTGCTCTCAACCCGGGACTAGCAGGAAAGGTAAATGAGCAGTTCTTC. Protein sequence: CSALNPGLAGKVNEQFF.

The V call is TRBV7-3, the J call TRBJ2-1, with 7 bases aligning to TRBD1. V lost 3 bases and J lost 1; bases outside the gene matches: 3. Germline-derived CDR1 and CDR2 are SGHTA and FQGTGA. There are 15 residues in the CDR3. The CDR3: CASSFATGSYNEQFF. The CDR3 DNA follows: TGTGCCAGCAGCTTCGCGACAGGGTCCTACAATGAGCAGTTCTTC.

V and J are TRBV20-1 and TRBJ1-6; D gene ambiguous. The CDR3 runs 15 residues. Germline lookup yields CDR1 DFQATT and CDR2 SNEGSKA (reference sequence). V lost 3 bases and J 8 bases, leaving 17 bases between the germline ends. The CDR3: CSARAEGTGHSPLHF. The CDR3 bases are TGCAGTGCTAGGGCAGAGGGAACGGGCCATTCACCCCTCCACTTT.

J is TRBJ2-3 and V is TRBV7-2, with 10 nucleotides matching TRBD2. Germline V gene data show CDR1 as SGHTA and CDR2 as FQGNSA. Unmatched junction bases numbered 14, after V lost 4 bases and J lost 4 bases. The CDR3 runs to 18 residues. CDR3 in DNA: TGTGCCAGCAGCTACATCGGGACTAGCGAGGTTAGCGCAGATACGCAGTATTTT. Protein: CASSYIGTSEVSADTQYF.

The genes are TRBV7-9 and TRBJ2-3; 14 bases agree with TRBD2. Germline V CDR1 and CDR2: SEHNR, FQNEAQ (reference sequence). The CDR3 is 13 residues long. Germline trimming cut 7 bases from V and 13 bases from J; bases unmatched to any gene: 7. The CDR3 DNA reads as TGTGCCAGCATGGGGACTAGCGGGGGCCCGGAGTATTTT. Translation: CASMGTSGGPEYF.

This rearrangement joins TRBV9 to TRBJ2-1, with 9 bases that match TRBD2. Per the germline V gene, CDR1 is SGDLS and CDR2 is YYNGEE. V shed 2 bases and J 9 bases; nucleotides not matched to a gene: 3. The CDR3 has 13 residues. The CDR3, as DNA: TGTGCCAGCAGCGTTAGCGGGGGAACTGAGCAGTTCTTC. Protein product: CASSVSGGTEQFF.

This clonotype was counted only a few times. V and J are TRBV20-1 and TRBJ2-7, with TRBD2 as a possible D gene (6 bases). Germline values: CDR1 DFQATT, CDR2 SNEGSKA (reference sequence). Trimming removed 2 bases from V and 2 bases from J, with 13 bases in between. CDR3 length: 14 residues. CDR3 sequence reads: CSARSGEVAYEQYF. The CDR3, as DNA: TGCAGTGCTAGAAGTGGGGAGGTAGCCTACGAGCAGTACTTC.

This clonotype was counted between two and nine times. CDR3 DNA: TGTGCCAGCAGTTTCGAAGGCCTCGAACCCTGGGGTGGCTACACCTTC. This sequence encodes CASSFEGLEPWGGYTF. The chain carries TRBV12-3 or TRBV12-4 and TRBJ1-2; D uncertain. The CDR3 extends over 16 amino acids. V was cut by 3 bases and J by 7 bases, with 21 bases left in between.

In this sample, this clonotype turned up a few times. The V call is TRBV4-1, the J call TRBJ2-1, with 8 bases matching TRBD1. The CDR3 runs to 17 residues. Per germline, CDR1 MGHRA and CDR2 YSYEKL. V lost 3 bases to trimming and J lost 9 bases; unmatched junction nucleotides: 16. The CDR3 nucleotides read TGCGCCAGCAGCCAGGGACAGGTAAAGATGATAGCAGGTGAGCAGTTCTTC. Translation gives CASSQGQVKMIAGEQFF.

Only a few counts were recorded for this clonotype. The chain joins TRBV30 to TRBJ1-2; tentative D call: TRBD1 (5 bases). The CDR3 sequence is 13 residues long. Trimming cost V 7 bases and J 8 bases, with 20 bases left between them. Germline V CDR1 and CDR2: GTSNPN, SVGIG (reference sequence). CDR3 coding DNA: TGTGCCTTGAGCCGGGACCGTCCCGGGGGCTACACCTTC. Translated: CALSRDRPGGYTF. The full variable domain, completed using reference TRBV30 and TRBJ1-2, is SQTIHQWPATLVQPVGSPLSLECTVEGTSNPNLYWYRQAAGRGLQLLFYSVGIGQISSEVPQNLSASRPQDRQFILSSKKLLLSDSGFYLCALSRDRPGGYTFGSGTRLTVV.

The V and J genes are TRBV7-6 and TRBJ2-5; D is unclear. The germline V gene encodes CDR1 SGHVS and CDR2 FNYEAQ. The CDR3 totals 14 residues. V was cut by 5 bases and J by 1 base, with 11 bases left in between. The CDR3 nucleotides read TGTGCCAGCAGCGCTACTGGCCCCCAAGAGACCCAGTACTTC. This translates into CASSATGPQETQYF. The whole variable domain, filled in from reference TRBV7-6 and TRBJ2-5, reads GAGVSQSPRYKVTKRGQDVALRCDPISGHVSLYWYRQALGQGPEFLTYFNYEAQQDKSGLPNDRFSAERPEGSISTLTIQRTEQRDSAMYRCASSATGPQETQYFGPGTRLLVL.

Only a few counts were recorded for this clonotype. This chain connects TRBV9 to TRBJ2-3, with a weak D call TRBD2 (6 bases). V was clipped by 4 bases and J by 0 bases, with 12 bases between them. The V gene's germline CDR1 is SGDLS and CDR2 YYNGEE. This CDR3 comprises 15 residues. In DNA, the CDR3 is TGTGCCAGCAGCCTGGACGCGGGGAGCACAGATACGCAGTATTTT. Translated, it gives CASSLDAGSTDTQYF.

This clonotype was seen more than once but under ten times. The chain uses TRBV7-2 and TRBJ2-1; possibly TRBD2 for D (5 bases). The germline gives CDR1 SGHTA, CDR2 FQGNSA. Trimming left V 4 bases short and J 3 bases short, with 10 bases between. This CDR3 is 14 amino acids long. The CDR3 nucleotides are TGTGCCAGCAGCTCCACGGGGTTCTACAATGAGCAGTTCTTC. It yields the protein CASSSTGFYNEQFF.

This clonotype was counted a few times. The chain is built from TRBV10-3 and TRBJ2-5; D might be TRBD1 (5 bases). The CDR3 runs 14 residues. Per the germline V gene, CDR1 is ENHRY and CDR2 is SYGVKD. Trimming removed 7 bases at V and 7 bases at J, with 19 bases between. The CDR3 nucleotides read TGTGCCATCACATCACTTGACAGCCTACGGACCCAGTACTTC. Encoded protein: CAITSLDSLRTQYF.

The chain is built from TRBV12-3 or TRBV12-4 and TRBJ1-2; 11 nucleotides match TRBD1. The CDR3 covers 17 residues. V shed 4 bases and J 3 bases; nucleotides not matched to a gene: 10. CDR3 coding DNA: TGTGCCAGCAGTTGGACAGGGGGCGTAGTCCCCCACTATGGCTACACCTTC. Its translation is CASSWTGGVVPHYGYTF.

The V gene is TRBV9, the J gene TRBJ2-1; 11 positions agree with TRBD1. The J segment lost 7 bases and the V segment lost 4 bases, leaving 7 bases of the junction unmatched. CDR1 and CDR2 (germline): SGDLS, YYNGEE. The CDR3 runs to 15 residues. The CDR3 DNA reads as TGTGCCAGCAGCCCTCGGACAGGGGGCGCGAATGAGCAGTTCTTC. This gives the protein CASSPRTGGANEQFF.

The V gene is TRBV5-6, the J gene TRBJ2-5, with 9 bases fitting TRBD1. V shed 7 bases, J shed 5 bases, and the junction held 18 bases outside the gene matches. This CDR3 has 17 amino acids. In germline, CDR1 is SGHDT, CDR2 YYEEEE. The CDR3 here is CASSSAMGDRALETQYF. The DNA for the CDR3 is TGTGCCAGCTCGTCGGCGATGGGGGACAGGGCTCTGGAGACCCAGTACTTC.

This clonotype has just a few counts. This rearrangement joins TRBV12-3 or TRBV12-4 to TRBJ1-1; no firm D call. The CDR3 runs 12 residues. Trimming stripped 7 bases from V and 1 base from J, with 7 bases between. CDR3 DNA: TGTGCCAGCAAGAGCGAGAACACTGAAGCTTTCTTT. As protein: CASKSENTEAFF.

This clonotype has a handful of counts. This chain joins TRBV12-3 or TRBV12-4 and TRBJ1-2; D is ambiguous. V lost 5 bases, J lost 4 bases, and 8 bases lay in between. CDR3 length equals 12 residues. This CDR3 is CASSRPTYGYTF. The CDR3 nucleotides are TGTGCCAGCAGTCGACCGACCTATGGCTACACCTTC.